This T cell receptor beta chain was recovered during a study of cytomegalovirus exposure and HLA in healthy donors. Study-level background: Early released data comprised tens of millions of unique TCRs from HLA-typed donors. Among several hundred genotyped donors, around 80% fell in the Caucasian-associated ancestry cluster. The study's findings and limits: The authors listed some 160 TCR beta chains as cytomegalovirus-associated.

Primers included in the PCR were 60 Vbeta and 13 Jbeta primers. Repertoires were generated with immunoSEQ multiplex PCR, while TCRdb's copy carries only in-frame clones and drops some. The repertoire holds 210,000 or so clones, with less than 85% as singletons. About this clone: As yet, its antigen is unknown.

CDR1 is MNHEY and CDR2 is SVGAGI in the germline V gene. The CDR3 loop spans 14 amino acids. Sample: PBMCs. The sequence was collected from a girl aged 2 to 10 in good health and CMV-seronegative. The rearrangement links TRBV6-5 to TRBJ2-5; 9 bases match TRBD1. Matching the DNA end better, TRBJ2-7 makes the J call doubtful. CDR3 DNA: TGTGCCAGCAGTGGCCGGGACAGGGTATACGAGCAGTACTTC. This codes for CASSGRDRVYEQYF.